The 24 T cell receptor beta chains below come from one sample, sequenced in a study of T cell responses to AZD1222 COVID-19 vaccine. The data were produced by immunoSEQ multiplex PCR, yet TCRdb's version contains in-frame clones alone and is incomplete. The sample comprises some 200,000 clones, 85% to 90% of which are singletons, and 5% to 7% rests with the top ten. Sequenced here: peripheral blood, sampled on day 0 of AZD1222 vaccination. The receptors come from an adult in good health.

The rearrangement links TRBV6-5 to TRBJ1-5; TRBD1 is a possible D gene (6 bases). The ends were cut back, 6 bases at V and 5 bases at J, with 14 bases in the middle. Germline CDR1 reads MNHEY; CDR2 reads SVGAGI. The CDR3 length is 14 residues. The DNA for the CDR3 is TGTGCCAGCAGACCAGGGGTTGGGGATCAGCCCCAGCATTTT. Its translation: CASRPGVGDQPQHF.

The gene calls are TRBV30 and TRBJ2-1; TRBD2 is a possible D gene (5 bases). CDR1 is GTSNPN and CDR2 is SVGIG in the germline V gene (reference sequence). The V end was cut by 5 bases, the J end by 4 bases, with 9 bases between. The CDR3 length is 12 residues. The CDR3, as DNA: TGTGCCTGGTACCGCGGGTACAATGAGCAGTTCTTC. Encoded protein: CAWYRGYNEQFF.

The table lists this clone with a few counts. This CDR3 is also generated by other DNA sequences in the sample. This sequence joins TRBV28 and TRBJ1-5; D perhaps matches TRBD1 (5 bases). Trimming took 2 bases from V and 0 from J, leaving 8 bases between them. There are 15 residues in the CDR3. In germline, CDR1 is MDHEN, CDR2 SYDVKM. The CDR3 nucleotides read TGTGCCAGCAGTTTACGGGGGTATAGCAATCAGCCCCAGCATTTT. Translated, it gives CASSLRGYSNQPQHF.

The V gene is TRBV15, the J gene TRBJ1-2, with D unclear. CDR3 length: 16 residues. V lost 5 bases, J lost 6 bases, and 22 bases lay in between. Germline V gene lookup returns CDR1 LNHNV and CDR2 YYDKDF (reference sequence). The CDR3 DNA follows: TGTGCCACCAGCTTCTCCCCCCCGGGTAGGTTGCATGGCTACACCTTC. It translates to CATSFSPPGRLHGYTF.

The CDR3 bases are TGTGCCAGCAGCCCTGGGGTGGGCAATGAAAAACTGTTTTTT. It encodes CASSPGVGNEKLFF. This sequence joins TRBV9 and TRBJ1-4; D ambiguous. V shed 4 bases and J shed 5 bases, with 12 bases lying between them. Per germline, CDR1 SGDLS and CDR2 YYNGEE. The CDR3 covers 14 residues.

V usage is TRBV5-1 and J usage is TRBJ1-2; D is unclear. CDR3 size: 13 residues. Trimming removed 0 bases at V and 8 bases at J, with 11 bases between. The germline V gene encodes CDR1 SGHRS and CDR2 YFSETQ. The CDR3 nucleotides are TGCGCCAGCAGCTTGGGTGCGGGGTTGGGCTACACCTTC. Translation gives CASSLGAGLGYTF.

The chain carries TRBV11-2 and TRBJ1-4; TRBD1 matches at 10 bases. The CDR3 sequence is 19 residues long. V gave up 2 bases and J gave up 6 bases; unmatched junction bases: 15. Germline CDR1 is SGHAT and CDR2 is FQNNGV. Written as DNA, the CDR3 is TGTGCCAGCAGCTTACGTTGGACAGGGGGGACTAATTGGGATGAAAAACTGTTTTTT. This sequence encodes CASSLRWTGGTNWDEKLFF.

This sequence joins TRBV19 and TRBJ2-6; D might be TRBD2 (5 bases). The CDR3 has 17 residues. Trimming stripped 3 bases from V and 2 bases from J, with 14 bases between. The germline CDR1 and CDR2 sequences are LNHDA and SQIVND (reference sequence). The DNA of the CDR3 is TGTGCCAGTAGTATTGTCGGGTCGGGGACTGGGGCCAACGTCCTGACTTTC. This encodes CASSIVGSGTGANVLTF.

This chain uses TRBV11-2 with TRBJ2-3; perhaps TRBD1 as D (6 bases). The CDR3 extends over 18 amino acids. V lost 1 base to trimming and J lost 6 bases, with 23 bases between them. CDR1 and CDR2 (germline): SGHAT, FQNNGV. The chain's CDR3 is CASSLGGVGAEPGDTQYF. In DNA form, the CDR3 reads TGTGCCAGCAGCTTAGGGGGCGTGGGGGCAGAACCAGGGGATACGCAGTATTTT.

The chain combines TRBV15 with TRBJ2-2; tentative D call: TRBD1 (6 bases). CDR1 LNHNV and CDR2 YYDKDF come from the germline V gene (reference sequence). Trimming shortened V by 3 bases and J by 0 bases, and 8 bases separated the two germline ends. The CDR3 loop spans 15 amino acids. The CDR3 region is CATSRDRTNTGELFF. The CDR3, as DNA: TGTGCCACCAGCAGGGACAGAACGAACACCGGGGAGCTGTTTTTT.

In nucleotides, the CDR3 is TGTGCCAGCAGCCCCTGGACAGGGTTTGCAGATACGCAGTATTTT. Protein sequence: CASSPWTGFADTQYF. The rearrangement uses TRBV3-1 (or the pseudogene TRBV3-2) and TRBJ2-3; TRBD1 agrees at 8 bases. This CDR3 contains 15 residues. Looked up from germline, CDR1 is LGHDT and CDR2 is YNNKEL (reference sequence). J was trimmed by 4 bases and V by 4 bases; bases with no gene match: 7.

The V and J genes are TRBV6-5 and TRBJ1-2; D may be TRBD1 (5 bases). In germline, CDR1 is MNHEY, CDR2 SVGAGI. With 6 bases removed from V and 5 bases from J, the gap between germline ends came to 13 bases. CDR3 length: 13 residues. In DNA form, the CDR3 reads TGTGCCAGCAGCGGGGCAGTCCTGTATGGCTACACCTTC. Protein: CASSGAVLYGYTF.

This chain joins TRBV28 and TRBJ2-2; D tentatively reads TRBD1 or TRBD2 (6 bases each). Trimming removed 4 bases at V and 5 bases at J, with 20 bases between. The CDR3 extends over 17 amino acids. Germline loops: CDR1 MDHEN, CDR2 SYDVKM. The CDR3 reads CASSSRVRGAGTGELFF. CDR3 bases: TGTGCCAGCAGTTCCCGAGTGAGGGGGGCAGGAACCGGGGAGCTGTTTTTT.

The count of this clone is one. The gene calls are TRBV6-2 or TRBV6-3 and TRBJ2-2; D is undetermined. Germline CDR1 is MNHEY and CDR2 is SVGEGT. V lost 2 bases, J lost 4 bases, and 11 bases lay in between. The CDR3 spans 15 residues. CDR3 nucleotide sequence: TGTGCCAGCAGTTACGGTCAGGCTATCACCGGGGAGCTGTTTTTT. This codes for CASSYGQAITGELFF.

The J gene is TRBJ1-3, the V gene TRBV28; 9 bases are a match to TRBD1. Germline CDR1 MDHEN, CDR2 SYDVKM. With 5 bases clipped from V and 4 bases from J, the junction kept 9 bases outside the gene matches. CDR3 length equals 16 residues. CDR3 sequence: CASSTIDRGWGNTIYF. Written as DNA, the CDR3 is TGTGCCAGCAGTACCATCGACAGGGGGTGGGGAAACACCATATATTTT. The variable domain in full, with the rest retrieved from reference TRBV28 and TRBJ1-3, is DVKVTQSSRYLVKRTGEKVFLECVQDMDHENMFWYRQDPGLGLRLIYFSYDVKMKEKGDIPEGYSVSREKKERFSLILESASTNQTSMYLCASSTIDRGWGNTIYFGEGSWLTVV.

As DNA, the CDR3 is TGTGCCAGTACCGAGGGGTGGGGCCAGCCCCAGCATTTT. Translating it yields CASTEGWGQPQHF. The chain couples TRBV19 to TRBJ1-5; the D gene is possibly TRBD1 (5 bases). Germline CDR1 and CDR2: LNHDA and SQIVND (reference sequence). The CDR3 length is 13 residues. Trimming shortened V by 7 bases and J by 7 bases, and 14 bases separated the two germline ends.

This clone has just one count. This rearrangement joins TRBV6-4 to TRBJ2-7, with 7 bases identical to TRBD1. The CDR3 is made up of 14 amino acids. The J segment lost 3 bases and the V segment lost 6 bases, leaving 8 bases of the junction unmatched. Germline V CDR1 and CDR2: MRHNA, SNTAGT. The CDR3 spells CASSVTRDSYEQYF. The CDR3 DNA reads TGTGCCAGCAGCGTTACCCGGGACAGCTACGAGCAGTACTTC.

V and J are TRBV5-1 and TRBJ1-4, with TRBD1 matching over 10 bases. V dropped 2 bases and J dropped 8; count of bases not matched to a gene: 9. Germline-derived CDR1 and CDR2 are SGHRS and YFSETQ. This CDR3 contains 16 residues. This CDR3 is CASSLEPGQGTEKLFF. For the CDR3, the DNA is TGCGCCAGCAGCTTAGAACCGGGACAGGGGACCGAAAAACTGTTTTTT.

The V gene is TRBV5-1, the J gene TRBJ2-7, with 9 bases aligning to TRBD1. V was clipped by 4 bases and J by 6 bases; unmatched bases: 11. This CDR3 has 15 amino acids. From germline, CDR1 is SGHRS and CDR2 YFSETQ. CDR3 loop: CASSDLRQGEGEQYF. DNA of the CDR3: TGCGCCAGCAGCGACTTAAGACAGGGGGAAGGCGAGCAGTACTTC.

The V and J genes are TRBV9 and TRBJ2-2; no firm D call. This CDR3 spans 12 amino acids. Germline V gives CDR1 SGDLS, CDR2 YYNGEE. V lost 0 bases to trimming and J lost 8 bases, with 5 bases between them. The CDR3 sequence is CASSVVGGELFF. CDR3 DNA sequence: TGTGCCAGCAGCGTAGTAGGTGGGGAGCTGTTTTTT.

The chain joins TRBV5-1 to TRBJ1-2; 9 bases match TRBD1. The germline V gene has CDR1 SGHRS and CDR2 YFSETQ. The CDR3 loop spans 14 amino acids. With V trimmed by 4 bases and J by 6 bases, 7 bases remained unmatched. Here the CDR3 DNA reads TGCGCCAGCAGCCCCAGGACAGGGGTACATGGCTACACCTTC. This translates into CASSPRTGVHGYTF.

The chain combines TRBV9 with TRBJ1-3; D ambiguous. V was pared by 8 bases and J by 8 bases, with 17 bases between. The CDR3 consists of 13 residues. Germline V CDR1 and CDR2: SGDLS, YYNGEE. CDR3 bases: TGTGCCAGTTCCGAAGGGTGGGTGGACACCATATATTTT. Translated: CASSEGWVDTIYF. Combining the CDR3 with reference TRBV9 and TRBJ1-3 gives the whole variable domain DSGVTQTPKHLITATGQRVTLRCSPRSGDLSVYWYQQSLDQGLQFLIQYYNGEERAKGNILERFSAQQFPDLHSELNLSSLELGDSALYFCASSEGWVDTIYFGEGSWLTVV.

This clone was counted a single time. The chain employs TRBV6-5 and TRBJ2-7; D is uncertain. Trimming shortened V by 6 bases and J by 7 bases, and 22 bases separated the two germline ends. The CDR3 is made up of 15 amino acids. Germline V gene lookup returns CDR1 MNHEY and CDR2 SVGAGI. The CDR3 DNA sequence: TGTGCCAGCAGGGCGACCCAGAGCCAGAAACCTGAGCAGTACTTC. Amino acid sequence: CASRATQSQKPEQYF.

The J gene is TRBJ2-2, the V gene TRBV28, with 7 bases that match TRBD1. Looked up from germline, CDR1 is MDHEN and CDR2 is SYDVKM. With V trimmed by 8 bases and J by 2 bases, 5 bases remained unmatched. This CDR3 spans 14 amino acids. The CDR3 bases are TGTGCCAGCGAAACAGGGGTTAACACCGGGGAGCTGTTTTTT. It encodes CASETGVNTGELFF.